These T cell receptor beta chains were read from a single sample in a study of PD-1 blockade in mismatch repair-deficient tumors. Measured with immunoSEQ multiplex PCR; TCRdb has only the in-frame clones, and not every one. Here the sample spans 9,000 to 10,000 clones, 75% to 90% being singletons. The material was PBMCs, obtained 46 to 47 weeks after starting pembrolizumab. The receptor set was obtained from an adult with mismatch repair-deficient cancer. The CDR3 runs from the conserved cysteine through the conserved F or W. Fields, in order: J gene, V gene, D gene, clone size, CDR3 protein, CDR3 DNA. D genes are given only for firm matches. A row's size may be missing; if present it is once, few, many or a size class.

>TRBJ2-3|TRBV11-2|-|-
CASSPRLGTDTQYF
TGTGCCAGCAGTCCTCGTCTAGGCACAGATACGCAGTATTTT
>TRBJ1-1|TRBV27|-|-
CASSSPSERPTEAFF
TGTGCCAGCAGTTCCCCTTCAGAGCGGCCCACTGAAGCTTTCTTT
>TRBJ1-5|TRBV7-8|-|-
CASSLTTVDQPQHF
TGTGCCAGCAGCCTCACGACAGTTGATCAGCCCCAGCATTTT
>TRBJ2-7|TRBV7-2|TRBD2|-
CASSRTSGNSYEQYF
TGTGCCAGCAGCCGGACTAGCGGGAACTCCTACGAGCAGTACTTC
>TRBJ1-1|TRBV5-1|TRBD1|-
CASSLGDRYTEAFF
TGCGCCAGCAGCTTGGGGGACAGGTATACTGAAGCTTTCTTT
>TRBJ2-1|TRBV27|TRBD2|-
CASSPLAVHYEQFF
TGTGCCAGCAGTCCGCTAGCGGTACATTATGAGCAGTTCTTC
>TRBJ2-3|TRBV2|TRBD1|-
CASSFPDRASTDTQYF
TGTGCCAGCAGTTTTCCGGACAGGGCTAGCACAGATACGCAGTATTTT
>TRBJ2-1|TRBV15|-|-
CATSRDRLASYNEQFF
TGTGCCACCAGCAGAGACCGGCTAGCGAGTTACAATGAGCAGTTCTTC
>TRBJ2-5|TRBV25-1|-|-
CASTKYPRETQYF
TGTGCCAGCACTAAATACCCCCGGGAGACCCAGTACTTC
>TRBJ2-1|TRBV27|TRBD1|-
CASSLSTGTGYNEQFF
TGTGCCAGCAGTTTATCGACCGGGACAGGCTACAATGAGCAGTTCTTC
>TRBJ1-5|TRBV5-7|-|-
CASSFSRDTKVRSQPQHF
TGTGCCAGCAGCTTCAGCCGGGACACCAAGGTCAGGAGTCAGCCCCAGCATTTT
>TRBJ2-1|TRBV7-6|-|-
CASSPGLSRPEQFF
TGTGCCAGCAGCCCAGGACTATCTAGGCCTGAGCAGTTCTTC
>TRBJ2-5|TRBV11-3|-|-
CASSLDPPPGEETQYF
TGTGCCAGCAGCTTAGACCCGCCCCCAGGGGAAGAGACCCAGTACTTC
>TRBJ1-5|TRBV28|-|-
CASTHPRVNQPQHF
TGTGCCAGCACCCACCCGCGGGTCAATCAGCCCCAGCATTTT
>TRBJ1-2|TRBV7-8|TRBD1|-
CASSRDRGQGGYTF
TGTGCCAGCAGCCGGGACAGGGGGCAGGGCGGCTACACCTTC
>TRBJ2-1|TRBV2|TRBD1|-
CASSDGTGGYNEQFF
TGTGCCAGCAGTGACGGGACAGGGGGCTACAATGAGCAGTTCTTC
>TRBJ2-5|TRBV5-5|-|-
CATGKLETQYF
TGTGCCACCGGGAAACTAGAGACCCAGTACTTC
>TRBJ2-7|TRBV5-1|TRBD1|-
CASSPVGQVAYEQYF
TGCGCCAGCAGCCCGGTCGGACAGGTCGCCTACGAGCAGTACTTC
>TRBJ2-1|TRBV15|TRBD2|-
CATSRDGGLAGREQFF
TGTGCCACCAGCAGAGATGGGGGACTAGCTGGCCGTGAGCAGTTCTTC
>TRBJ2-7|TRBV10-1|-|few
CASSESTQRAEQYF
TGCGCCAGCAGTGAGTCGACTCAGCGGGCAGAGCAGTACTTC
>TRBJ1-5|TRBV7-8|-|-
CASSPDRDQPQHF
TGTGCCAGCAGCCCCGACAGAGATCAGCCCCAGCATTTT
>TRBJ2-3|TRBV25-1|-|-
CASSARGSTDTQYF
TGTGCCAGCAGTGCGCGAGGAAGCACAGATACGCAGTATTTT
>TRBJ1-1|TRBV29-1|-|few
CSVSGETEAFF
TGCAGCGTATCAGGGGAAACTGAAGCTTTCTTT
>TRBJ1-1|TRBV2|TRBD1|-
CASSSQGVDTEAFF
TGTGCCAGCAGTTCCCAGGGGGTGGACACTGAAGCTTTCTTT
>TRBJ2-3|TRBV7-8|-|-
CASSLDFLAGPRADTQYF
TGTGCCAGCAGCTTAGATTTTCTGGCGGGACCCCGTGCAGATACGCAGTATTTT
>TRBJ1-4|TRBV5-4|-|once
CASSLGGATNEKLFF
TGTGCCAGCAGCTTGGGCGGTGCAACTAATGAAAAACTGTTTTTT
>TRBJ2-1|TRBV5-4|TRBD2|-
CASSPGLAGNEQFF
TGTGCCAGCAGCCCGGGACTAGCGGGAAATGAGCAGTTCTTC